One and the same sample provided the 25 T cell receptor beta chains below, sequenced in a study of T cell responses to AZD1222 COVID-19 vaccine. This table comes from immunoSEQ multiplex PCR, and its TCRdb copy is limited to in-frame clones, with some not included. The sample holds about 100,000 clones; 80% to 90% are singletons and the top ten take roughly 10%. This specimen was peripheral blood, taken 28 days after the second AZD1222 dose. These TCRs come from an adult who received the AZD1222 COVID-19 vaccine.

In DNA form, the CDR3 reads TGTGCCACCAGCAGAGATAATCGTAGGAACGCGGGAGGGGCCTACAATGAGCAGTTCTTC. Amino acids: CATSRDNRRNAGGAYNEQFF. The rearrangement joins TRBV15 to TRBJ2-1; TRBD2 matches at 9 bases. With 0 bases clipped from V and 2 bases from J, the junction kept 14 bases outside the gene matches. Per the germline V gene, CDR1 is LNHNV and CDR2 is YYDKDF (reference sequence). This CDR3 spans 20 amino acids.

This clone was counted a single time. This sequence joins TRBV27 and TRBJ2-3, with TRBD2 matching over 11 bases. V gave up 10 bases and J gave up 0 bases; unmatched junction bases: 18. Germline values: CDR1 MNHEY, CDR2 SMNVEV (reference sequence). The CDR3 consists of 19 residues. CDR3 region: CATIPPGLAESFSTDTQYF. The DNA of the CDR3 is TGTGCCACCATCCCCCCGGGACTAGCGGAAAGCTTTAGCACAGATACGCAGTATTTT.

The chain employs TRBV7-2 and TRBJ1-2, with TRBD1 as a possible D gene (5 bases). Germline V gene sequence: CDR1 SGHTA, CDR2 FQGNSA. Trimming stripped 4 bases from V and 5 bases from J, with 14 bases between. CDR3 length: 14 residues. CDR3 sequence reads: CASSSAGQGYGYTF. The CDR3 region has the DNA TGTGCCAGCAGCTCTGCGGGGCAGGGATATGGCTACACCTTC. Full variable domain (outside the CDR3, taken from reference TRBV7-2 and TRBJ1-2): GAGVSQSPSNKVTEKGKDVELRCDPISGHTALYWYRQSLGQGLEFLIYFQGNSAPDKSGLPSDRFSAERTGGSVSTLTIQRTQQEDSAVYLCASSSAGQGYGYTFGSGTRLTVV.

This clone showed up just a few times. This chain connects TRBV30 to TRBJ1-2; no reliable D call. V shed 2 bases and J shed 7 bases, with 11 bases lying between them. The CDR3 has 12 amino acids. Germline V gives CDR1 GTSNPN, CDR2 SVGIG (reference sequence). Here the CDR3 reads CAWSRVLPGYTF. Written as DNA, the CDR3 is TGTGCCTGGAGTCGGGTCCTTCCTGGCTACACCTTC.

The chain uses TRBV30 and TRBJ1-1; D ambiguous. The CDR3 is 13 residues long. The V end lost 0 bases, the J end lost 3 bases, and 8 bases lay between the germline ends. Germline values: CDR1 GTSNPN, CDR2 SVGIG (reference sequence). The CDR3: CAWSVSHYTEAFF. The CDR3 region has the DNA TGTGCCTGGAGTGTTAGTCATTACACTGAAGCTTTCTTT.

V and J are TRBV9 and TRBJ1-3; 7 nucleotides align to TRBD1. The germline V gene has CDR1 SGDLS and CDR2 YYNGEE. The V and J ends lost 3 bases and 3 bases, in that order; junction bases with no gene match: 21. This CDR3 is built from 20 residues. This CDR3 is CASSAPKQGSGNVNGNTIYF. In DNA form, the CDR3 reads TGTGCCAGCAGCGCACCGAAACAGGGGTCCGGAAACGTTAATGGAAACACCATATATTTT.

The chain has TRBV18 and TRBJ1-4; no firm D call. This CDR3 has 16 residues. Trimming took off 3 bases at V and 4 bases at J, with 15 bases between the two ends. Germline CDR1 is KGHSH and CDR2 is LQKENI. This chain's CDR3 is CASSPMRNVNNEKLFF. As DNA, the CDR3 is TGTGCCAGCTCACCCATGAGGAACGTTAATAATGAAAAACTGTTTTTT.

The DNA of the CDR3 is TGTGCCAGTAGTTCCCAGGGGGGTCGGAATGAGCAGTTCTTC. Residues: CASSSQGGRNEQFF. The rearrangement links TRBV19 to TRBJ2-1; weak D call: TRBD1 (7 bases). The germline V and J ends were trimmed by 5 bases and 7 bases, with 15 bases remaining between them. The CDR3 runs to 14 residues. CDR1 is LNHDA and CDR2 is SQIVND in the germline V gene (reference sequence). Complete variable domain (other parts from reference TRBV19 and TRBJ2-1): DGGITQSPKYLFRKEGQNVTLSCEQNLNHDAMYWYRQDPGQGLRLIYYSQIVNDFQKGDIAEGYSVSREKKESFPLTVTSAQKNPTAFYLCASSSQGGRNEQFFGPGTRLTVL.

The chain combines TRBV18 with TRBJ1-1; no firm D call. The V end was cut by 6 bases, the J end by 4 bases, with 12 bases between. CDR1 KGHSH and CDR2 LQKENI come from the germline V gene. This CDR3 has 13 amino acids. CDR3 amino acids: CASSSNGGTEAFF. In DNA form, the CDR3 reads TGTGCCAGCTCGTCTAACGGAGGCACTGAAGCTTTCTTT.

The chain is built from TRBV5-5 and TRBJ1-6; D is possibly TRBD1 (5 bases). The V gene's germline CDR1 is SGHKS and CDR2 YYEKEE (reference sequence). The CDR3 loop spans 15 amino acids. The V end lost 0 bases, the J end lost 10 bases, and 14 bases lay between the germline ends. In nucleotides, the CDR3 is TGTGCCAGCAGCTTGGAGGGTGGGGGAGGATCACCCCTCCACTTT. Encoded protein: CASSLEGGGGSPLHF. Based on the CDR3 plus reference TRBV5-5 and TRBJ1-6, the full variable domain is DAGVTQSPTHLIKTRGQQVTLRCSPISGHKSVSWYQQVLGQGPQFIFQYYEKEERGRGNFPDRFSARQFPNYSSELNVNALLLGDSALYLCASSLEGGGGSPLHFGNGTRLTVT.

The rearrangement uses TRBV5-6 and TRBJ2-7; 8 positions agree with TRBD2. Trimming took 0 bases from V and 5 from J; bases not matched to a gene: 7. The CDR3 consists of 15 residues. Looked up from germline, CDR1 is SGHDT and CDR2 is YYEEEE. The CDR3 sequence: CASSLEGSGNNEQYF. The DNA of the CDR3 is TGTGCCAGCAGCTTGGAGGGTAGCGGGAATAACGAGCAGTACTTC.

The chain couples TRBV28 to TRBJ1-2, with TRBD1 matching over 7 bases. The CDR3 extends over 12 amino acids. Germline V lookup: CDR1 MDHEN, CDR2 SYDVKM. Germline trimming cut 3 bases from V and 8 bases from J; bases unmatched to any gene: 3. CDR3 sequence reads: CASSFGTVGYTF. The CDR3 DNA follows: TGTGCCAGCAGTTTCGGGACAGTCGGCTACACCTTC.

This clone came up a few times. This chain connects TRBV5-4 to TRBJ2-3; possible D gene TRBD1, 5 bases. The CDR3 consists of 15 residues. The V end was cut by 4 bases, the J end by 5 bases, with 17 bases between. The germline V gene encodes CDR1 SGHNT and CDR2 YYREEE (reference sequence). For the CDR3, the DNA is TGTGCCAGCAGCGTCGACAGTGATGCAGGAGATACGCAGTATTTT. This codes for CASSVDSDAGDTQYF.

This chain uses TRBV19 with TRBJ1-5; D possibly corresponds to TRBD1 (5 bases). This CDR3 has 14 amino acids. The germline V gene has CDR1 LNHDA and CDR2 SQIVND (reference sequence). V lost 1 base and J 7 bases, leaving 11 bases between the germline ends. The CDR3 sequence: CASSIGGIPQPQHF. DNA of the CDR3: TGTGCCAGTAGTATAGGGGGGATTCCACAGCCCCAGCATTTT. Based on the CDR3 plus reference TRBV19 and TRBJ1-5, the full variable domain is DGGITQSPKYLFRKEGQNVTLSCEQNLNHDAMYWYRQDPGQGLRLIYYSQIVNDFQKGDIAEGYSVSREKKESFPLTVTSAQKNPTAFYLCASSIGGIPQPQHFGDGTRLSIL.

V usage is TRBV7-9 and J usage is TRBJ2-1; perhaps TRBD2 as D (7 bases). Germline V gives CDR1 SEHNR, CDR2 FQNEAQ (reference sequence). The CDR3 is 14 amino acids. Trimming took off 7 bases at V and 5 bases at J, with 15 bases between the two ends. The DNA of the CDR3 is TGTGCCAGCACTGGGGGGGGCTGGAACAATGAGCAGTTCTTC. Its translation is CASTGGGWNNEQFF.

In this sample, this clone turned up a few times. The chain is built from TRBV2 and TRBJ2-7; 8 positions agree with TRBD2. CDR3 length equals 17 residues. J was trimmed by 2 bases and V by 2 bases; bases with no gene match: 11. Germline CDR1 is SNHLY and CDR2 is FYNNEI. CDR3 in DNA: TGTGCCAGCAGTGAACGGGGGGGGCCCCTTTTGACCTACGAGCAGTACTTC. Protein product: CASSERGGPLLTYEQYF.

The chain uses TRBV7-9 and TRBJ1-6, with TRBD1 matching over 12 bases. This CDR3 region has 16 residues. The V gene's germline CDR1 is SEHNR and CDR2 FQNEAQ (reference sequence). V was clipped by 3 bases and J by 9 bases; unmatched bases: 6. As DNA, the CDR3 is TGTGCCAGCAGCTTTCCGGGACAGGGGGCGCCTTCACCCCTCCACTTT. Protein product: CASSFPGQGAPSPLHF.

The rearrangement uses TRBV27 and TRBJ1-6; possibly TRBD1 for D (5 bases). This CDR3 comprises 16 residues. In germline, CDR1 is MNHEY, CDR2 SMNVEV (reference sequence). Trimming left V 4 bases short and J 9 bases short, with 19 bases between. The CDR3 DNA sequence: TGTGCCAGCAGTTCACCGGGACCCACCGTGGGTTCACCCCTCCACTTT. As protein: CASSSPGPTVGSPLHF.

The CDR3 spells CASSSGGQGTGELFF. DNA for the CDR3: TGTGCCAGCAGCTCGGGGGGACAGGGGACCGGGGAGCTGTTTTTT. The V and J genes are TRBV5-4 and TRBJ2-2; 10 positions agree with TRBD1. This CDR3 has 15 residues. Trimming cost V 3 bases and J 5 bases; bases outside gene matches: 4. CDR1 and CDR2 from the germline V gene are SGHNT and YYREEE (reference sequence). The variable domain in full, completed from reference TRBV5-4 and TRBJ2-2, reads ETGVTQSPTHLIKTRGQQVTLRCSSQSGHNTVSWYQQALGQGPQFIFQYYREEENGRGNFPPRFSGLQFPNYSSELNVNALELDDSALYLCASSSGGQGTGELFFGEGSRLTVL.

V gene TRBV7-8 combines with J gene TRBJ1-3; a possible D gene is TRBD1 (6 bases). Germline CDR1 and CDR2: SGHVS and FQNEAQ. The CDR3 has 15 amino acids. Trimming took off 4 bases at V and 0 bases at J, with 10 bases between the two ends. The CDR3 DNA sequence: TGTGCCAGCAGCTCCAGGGGTACCTCTGGAAACACCATATATTTT. Its protein product is CASSSRGTSGNTIYF. The variable domain in full, with the rest retrieved from reference TRBV7-8 and TRBJ1-3, is GAGVSQSPRYKVAKRGQDVALRCDPISGHVSLFWYQQALGQGPEFLTYFQNEAQLDKSGLPSDRFFAERPEGSVSTLKIQRTQQEDSAVYLCASSSRGTSGNTIYFGEGSWLTVV.

The chain has TRBV5-1 and TRBJ2-5, with 8 bases that match TRBD2. The CDR3 sequence is 15 residues long. V was pared by 0 bases and J by 1 base, with 2 bases of the junction left unmatched. Per germline, CDR1 SGHRS and CDR2 YFSETQ. The CDR3 is CASSLVAGTQETQYF. The CDR3, as DNA: TGCGCCAGCAGCTTGGTAGCGGGGACCCAAGAGACCCAGTACTTC.

This chain uses TRBV7-3 with TRBJ1-1, with 7 positions matching TRBD1. CDR1 is SGHTA, CDR2 FQGTGA, per germline. Trimming cost V 4 bases and J 3 bases; bases outside gene matches: 5. The CDR3 has 14 amino acids. CDR3 nucleotide sequence: TGTGCCAGCAGCTCACAGGGGTGGGACACTGAAGCTTTCTTT. It specifies CASSSQGWDTEAFF.

The chain joins TRBV27 to TRBJ2-1; 8 nucleotides align to TRBD2. V gave up 0 bases and J gave up 6 bases; unmatched junction bases: 7. CDR1 is MNHEY and CDR2 is SMNVEV in the germline V gene (reference sequence). This CDR3 has 16 residues. In nucleotides, the CDR3 is TGTGCCAGCAGTTTATCGTCGAGCGGGAGCATCAATGAGCAGTTCTTC. Residues: CASSLSSSGSINEQFF.

The sample holds one count of this clone. The V gene is TRBV3-1 (or the pseudogene TRBV3-2), the J gene TRBJ2-3, with 10 bases matching TRBD2. J gave up 5 bases and V 4 bases, and 6 bases lay outside the gene matches. The CDR3 extends over 15 amino acids. Looked up from germline, CDR1 is LGHDT and CDR2 is YNNKEL (reference sequence). The CDR3 is CASSLLAGTGDTQYF. The DNA for the CDR3 is TGTGCCAGCAGCCTACTAGCGGGGACAGGAGATACGCAGTATTTT.

The V call is TRBV19, the J call TRBJ1-3; D is perhaps TRBD1 (5 bases). The CDR3 has 14 residues. CDR1 LNHDA and CDR2 SQIVND come from the germline V gene (reference sequence). Trimming stripped 9 bases from V and 5 bases from J, with 17 bases between. The CDR3 protein is CASLMEGRRNTIYF. The CDR3 DNA sequence: TGTGCCAGCCTCATGGAGGGACGCAGAAACACCATATATTTT.